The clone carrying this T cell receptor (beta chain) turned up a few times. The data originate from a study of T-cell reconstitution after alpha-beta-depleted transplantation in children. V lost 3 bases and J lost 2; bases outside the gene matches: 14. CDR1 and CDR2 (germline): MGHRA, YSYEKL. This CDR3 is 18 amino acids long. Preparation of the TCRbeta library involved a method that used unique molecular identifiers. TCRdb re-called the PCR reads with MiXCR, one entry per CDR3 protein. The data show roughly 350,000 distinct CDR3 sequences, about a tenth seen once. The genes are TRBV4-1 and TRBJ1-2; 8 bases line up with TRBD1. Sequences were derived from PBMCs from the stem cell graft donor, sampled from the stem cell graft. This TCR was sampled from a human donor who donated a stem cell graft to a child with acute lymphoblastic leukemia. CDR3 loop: CASSQGASTDRENYGYTF. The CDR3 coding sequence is TGCGCCAGCAGCCAGGGCGCATCGACGGACAGGGAGAACTATGGCTACACCTTC.